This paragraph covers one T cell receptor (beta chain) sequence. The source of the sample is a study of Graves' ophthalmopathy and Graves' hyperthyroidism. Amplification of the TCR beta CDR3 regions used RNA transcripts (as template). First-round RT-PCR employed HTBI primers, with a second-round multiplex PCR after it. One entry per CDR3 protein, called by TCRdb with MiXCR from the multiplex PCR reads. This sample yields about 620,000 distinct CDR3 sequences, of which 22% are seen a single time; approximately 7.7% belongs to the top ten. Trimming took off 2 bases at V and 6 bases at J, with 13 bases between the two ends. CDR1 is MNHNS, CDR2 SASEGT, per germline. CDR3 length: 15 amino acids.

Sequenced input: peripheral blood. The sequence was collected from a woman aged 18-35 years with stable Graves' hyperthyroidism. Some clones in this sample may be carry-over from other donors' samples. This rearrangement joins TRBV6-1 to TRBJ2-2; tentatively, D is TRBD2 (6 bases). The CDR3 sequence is CASSEWGEGPGELFF. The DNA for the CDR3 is TGTGCCAGCAGTGAATGGGGGGAAGGACCCGGGGAGCTGTTTTTT.